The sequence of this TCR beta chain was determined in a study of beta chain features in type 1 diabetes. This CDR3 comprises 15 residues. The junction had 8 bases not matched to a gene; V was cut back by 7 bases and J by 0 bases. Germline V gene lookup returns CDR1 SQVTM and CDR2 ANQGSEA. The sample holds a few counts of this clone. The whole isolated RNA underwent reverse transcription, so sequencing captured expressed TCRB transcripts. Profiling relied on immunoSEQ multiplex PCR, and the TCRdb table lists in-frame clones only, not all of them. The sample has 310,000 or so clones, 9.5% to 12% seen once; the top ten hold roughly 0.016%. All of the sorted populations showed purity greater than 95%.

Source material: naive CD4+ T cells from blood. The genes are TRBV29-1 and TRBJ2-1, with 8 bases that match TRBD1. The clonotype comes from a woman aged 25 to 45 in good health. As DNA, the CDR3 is TGCAGCGGAAGGGACAGGACGAGCTCCTACAATGAGCAGTTCTTC. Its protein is CSGRDRTSSYNEQFF.